This T cell receptor beta chain was sequenced in a study of response to subunit inactivated influenza vaccine. Study-level results: Authors suggested seasonal influenza vaccinations each recruit few new T cells.

The CDR3 totals 12 residues. CDR1 and CDR2 (germline): SGHRS, YFSETQ. V was shortened by 4 bases and J by 5 bases, with 10 bases between the two germline ends. This clonotype was counted a few times. What it binds is not known. TCRdb processed the RT-PCR reads anew with MiXCR; each CDR3 protein has one entry. The sample yields roughly 570,000 distinct CDR3 sequences, roughly 13% seen once. This TCR came from a middle-aged man who received an inactivated influenza vaccine. V usage is TRBV5-1 and J usage is TRBJ2-7, with a possible D match to TRBD1 (7 bases). The sample here was PBMCs from blood, taken about 40 days after vaccination. The CDR3 DNA follows: TGCGCCAGCAGCATCAGGGGGGACGAGCAGTACTTC. It codes for CASSIRGDEQYF.